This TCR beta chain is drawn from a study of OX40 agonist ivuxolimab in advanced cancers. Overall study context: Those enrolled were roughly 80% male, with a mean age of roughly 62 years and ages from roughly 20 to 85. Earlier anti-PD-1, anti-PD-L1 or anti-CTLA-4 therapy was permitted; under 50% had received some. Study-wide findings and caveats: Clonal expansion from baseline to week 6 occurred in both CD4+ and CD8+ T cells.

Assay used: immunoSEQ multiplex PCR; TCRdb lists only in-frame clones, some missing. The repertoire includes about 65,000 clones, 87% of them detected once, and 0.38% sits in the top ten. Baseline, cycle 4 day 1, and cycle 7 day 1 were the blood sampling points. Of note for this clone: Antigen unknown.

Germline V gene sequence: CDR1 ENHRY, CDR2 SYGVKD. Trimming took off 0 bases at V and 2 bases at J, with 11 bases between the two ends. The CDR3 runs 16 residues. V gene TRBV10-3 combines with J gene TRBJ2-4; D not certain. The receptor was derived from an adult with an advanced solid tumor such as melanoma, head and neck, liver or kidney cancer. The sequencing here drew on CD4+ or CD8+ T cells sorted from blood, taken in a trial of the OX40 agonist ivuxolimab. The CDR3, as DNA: TGTGCCATCAGTGAGTCCTGGGGTGGGACCAAAAACATTCAGTACTTC. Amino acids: CAISESWGGTKNIQYF.